This paragraph reports one T cell receptor beta chain. The antigen is undetermined. The PCR ran on 60 Vbeta and 13 Jbeta primers. Measured with immunoSEQ multiplex PCR; TCRdb has only the in-frame clones, and not every one. Here the sample spans about 130,000 clones, roughly 79% being singletons. Germline V gives CDR1 SGDLS, CDR2 YYNGEE. This CDR3 spans 16 amino acids. V was clipped by 6 bases and J by 0 bases; unmatched bases: 2. This sample was included in a study of cytomegalovirus exposure and HLA in healthy donors. Study results and caveats: Association of a missense DCLRE1C variant with TCR beta V- and J-gene trimming was reported in a later analysis.

The specimen sequenced was PBMCs. The rearrangement joins TRBV9 to TRBJ2-6, with 11 bases identical to TRBD1. The source is a woman between 40 and 55 years old in good health and CMV-seronegative. CDR3 in DNA: TGTGCCAGCAAAGGGACAGGGGGCTCTGGGGCCAACGTCCTGACTTTC. It encodes CASKGTGGSGANVLTF.